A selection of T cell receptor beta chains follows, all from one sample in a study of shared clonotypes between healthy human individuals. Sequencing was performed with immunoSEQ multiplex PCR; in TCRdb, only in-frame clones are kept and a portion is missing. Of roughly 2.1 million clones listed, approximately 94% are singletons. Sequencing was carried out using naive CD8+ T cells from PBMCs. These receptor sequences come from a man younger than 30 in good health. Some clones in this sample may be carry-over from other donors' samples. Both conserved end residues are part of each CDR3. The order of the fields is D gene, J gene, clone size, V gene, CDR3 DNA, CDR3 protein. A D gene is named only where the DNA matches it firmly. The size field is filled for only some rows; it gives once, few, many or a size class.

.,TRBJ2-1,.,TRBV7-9,TGTGCCAGCAGCTACCGCCCCGTTAGGAATGAGCAGTTCTTC,CASSYRPVRNEQFF
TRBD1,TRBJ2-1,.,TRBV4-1,TGCGCCAGCAGCCAAGTGGGACAGGGCAATGAGCAGTTCTTC,CASSQVGQGNEQFF
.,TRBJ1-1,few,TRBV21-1,TGTGCCAGCAGCAAGCCTCTAAACGTTGAAGCTTTCTTT,CASSKPLNVEAFF
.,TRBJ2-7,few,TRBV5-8,TGTGCCAGCACCGCCTTGGGGGGATCCTACGAGCAGTACTTC,CASTALGGSYEQYF
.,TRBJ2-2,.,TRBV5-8,TGTGCCAGCAGTCCATTACGGGCCAGAAACACCGGGGAGCTGTTTTTT,CASSPLRARNTGELFF
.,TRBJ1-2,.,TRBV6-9,TGTGCCAGCAGTTATTCGCGGGGGAACTATGGCTACACCTTC,CASSYSRGNYGYTF
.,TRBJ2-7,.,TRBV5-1,TGCGCCAGCAGTTTGGCGGTCAGGGGATCCTACGAGCAGTACTTC,CASSLAVRGSYEQYF
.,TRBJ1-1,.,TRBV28,TGTGCCAGCAGTTTACAAGAAAACACTGAAGCTTTCTTT,CASSLQENTEAFF
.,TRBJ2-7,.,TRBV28,TGTGCCAGCAGTTTACGGGGACGGCGCTCCTACGAGCAGTACTTC,CASSLRGRRSYEQYF
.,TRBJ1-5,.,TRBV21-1,TGTGCCAGCAGCAAAGCGTATAGTGGGCAGGACCCGGGTTATAGCAATCAGCCCCAGCATTTT,CASSKAYSGQDPGYSNQPQHF
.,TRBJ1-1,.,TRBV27,TGTGCCAGCAGTCCTAGACAGTTTCTTATGAACACTGAAGCTTTCTTT,CASSPRQFLMNTEAFF